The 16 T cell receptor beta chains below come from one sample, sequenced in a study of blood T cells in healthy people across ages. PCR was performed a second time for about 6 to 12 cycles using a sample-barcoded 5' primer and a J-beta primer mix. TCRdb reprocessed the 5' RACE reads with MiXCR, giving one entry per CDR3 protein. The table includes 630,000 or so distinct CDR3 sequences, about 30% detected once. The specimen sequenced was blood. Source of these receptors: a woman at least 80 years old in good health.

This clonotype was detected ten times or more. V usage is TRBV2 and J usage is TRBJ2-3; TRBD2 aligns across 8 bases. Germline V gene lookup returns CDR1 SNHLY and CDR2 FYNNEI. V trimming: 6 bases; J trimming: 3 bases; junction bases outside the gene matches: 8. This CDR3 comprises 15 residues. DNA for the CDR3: TGTGCCAGCAGGGGTCGGATAGCGGGAACAGATACGCAGTATTTT. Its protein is CASRGRIAGTDTQYF.

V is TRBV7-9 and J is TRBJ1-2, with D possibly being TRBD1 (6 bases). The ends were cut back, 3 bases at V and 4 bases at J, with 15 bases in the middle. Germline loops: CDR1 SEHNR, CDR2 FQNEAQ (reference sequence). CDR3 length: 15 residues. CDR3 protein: CASSLNREDSYGYTF. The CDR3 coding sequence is TGTGCCAGCAGCTTGAATAGAGAGGACAGCTATGGCTACACCTTC. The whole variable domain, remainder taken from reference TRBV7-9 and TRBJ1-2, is DTGVSQNPRHKITKRGQNVTFRCDPISEHNRLYWYRQTLGQGPEFLTYFQNEAQLEKSRLLSDRFSAERPKGSFSTLEIQRTEQGDSAMYLCASSLNREDSYGYTFGSGTRLTVV.

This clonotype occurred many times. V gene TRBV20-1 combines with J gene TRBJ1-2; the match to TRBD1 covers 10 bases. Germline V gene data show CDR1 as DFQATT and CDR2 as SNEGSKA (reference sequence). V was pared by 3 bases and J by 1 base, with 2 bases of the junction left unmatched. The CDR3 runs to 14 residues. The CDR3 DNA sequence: TGCAGTGCTAGGACAGGGGGCGGTAACTATGGCTACACCTTC. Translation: CSARTGGGNYGYTF.

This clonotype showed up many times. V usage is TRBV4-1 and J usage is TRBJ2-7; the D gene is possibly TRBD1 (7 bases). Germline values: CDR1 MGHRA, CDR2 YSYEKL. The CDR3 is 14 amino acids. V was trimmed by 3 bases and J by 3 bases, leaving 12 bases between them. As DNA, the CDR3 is TGCGCCAGCAGCCAGGGGGGACAGCTCTACGAGCAGTACTTC. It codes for CASSQGGQLYEQYF.

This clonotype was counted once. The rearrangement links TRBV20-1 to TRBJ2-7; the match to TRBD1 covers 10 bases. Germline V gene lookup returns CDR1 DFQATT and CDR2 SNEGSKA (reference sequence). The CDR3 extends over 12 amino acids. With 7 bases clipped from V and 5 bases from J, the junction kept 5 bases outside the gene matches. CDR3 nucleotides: TGCAGTGTACGACAGGGGGCTAACGAGCAGTACTTC. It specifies CSVRQGANEQYF.

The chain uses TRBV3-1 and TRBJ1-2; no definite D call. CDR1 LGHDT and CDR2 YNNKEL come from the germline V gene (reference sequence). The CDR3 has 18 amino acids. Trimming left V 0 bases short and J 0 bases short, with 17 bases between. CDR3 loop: CASSQDSFSASANYGYTF. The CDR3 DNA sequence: TGTGCCAGCAGCCAAGATTCATTTTCGGCCAGTGCTAACTATGGCTACACCTTC.

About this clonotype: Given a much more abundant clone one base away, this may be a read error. The CDR3, as DNA: TGTGCCAACAGCTCTTCTGGGGGGGGGAGGTATGAGCAGTTCTTC. Protein sequence: CANSSSGGGRYEQFF. The chain couples TRBV7-2 to TRBJ2-1; 7 positions agree with TRBD2. The CDR3 has 15 amino acids. Germline assignment: CDR1 SGHTA and CDR2 FQGNSA.

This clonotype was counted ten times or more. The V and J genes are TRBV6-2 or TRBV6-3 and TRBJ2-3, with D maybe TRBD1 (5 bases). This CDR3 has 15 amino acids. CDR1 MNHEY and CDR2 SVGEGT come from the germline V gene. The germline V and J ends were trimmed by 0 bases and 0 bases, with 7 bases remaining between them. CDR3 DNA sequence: TGTGCCAGCAGTTACTCACAGGAGAGCACAGATACGCAGTATTTT. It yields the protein CASSYSQESTDTQYF.

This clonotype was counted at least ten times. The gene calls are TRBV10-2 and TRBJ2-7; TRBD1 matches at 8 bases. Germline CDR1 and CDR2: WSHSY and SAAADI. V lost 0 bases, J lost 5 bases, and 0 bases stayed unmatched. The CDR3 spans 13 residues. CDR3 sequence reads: CASSESTGDEQYF. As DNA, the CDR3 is TGCGCCAGCAGTGAGTCGACAGGGGACGAGCAGTACTTC.

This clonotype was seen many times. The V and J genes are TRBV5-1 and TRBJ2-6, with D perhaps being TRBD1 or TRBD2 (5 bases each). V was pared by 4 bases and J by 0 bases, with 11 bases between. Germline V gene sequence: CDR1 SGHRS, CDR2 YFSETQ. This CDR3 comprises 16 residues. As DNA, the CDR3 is TGCGCCAGCAGCGGGGGACGCAGCTCTGGGGCCAACGTCCTGACTTTC. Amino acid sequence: CASSGGRSSGANVLTF.

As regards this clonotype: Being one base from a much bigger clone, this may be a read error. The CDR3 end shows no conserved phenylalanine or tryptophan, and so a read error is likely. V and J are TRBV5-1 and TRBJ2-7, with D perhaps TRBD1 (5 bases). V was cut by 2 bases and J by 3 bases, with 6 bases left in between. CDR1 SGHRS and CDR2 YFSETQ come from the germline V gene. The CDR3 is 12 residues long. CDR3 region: CASSFRGYEQYL. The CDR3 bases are TGCGCCAGCAGCTTTAGGGGCTACGAGCAGTACTTG.

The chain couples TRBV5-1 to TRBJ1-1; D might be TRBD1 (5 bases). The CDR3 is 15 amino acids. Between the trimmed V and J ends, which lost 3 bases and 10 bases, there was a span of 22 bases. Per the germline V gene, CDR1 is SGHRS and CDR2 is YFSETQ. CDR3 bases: TGCGCCAGCAGCTCGGGGGTAGCGGACCAAAAGGGAGCTTTCTTT. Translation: CASSSGVADQKGAFF.

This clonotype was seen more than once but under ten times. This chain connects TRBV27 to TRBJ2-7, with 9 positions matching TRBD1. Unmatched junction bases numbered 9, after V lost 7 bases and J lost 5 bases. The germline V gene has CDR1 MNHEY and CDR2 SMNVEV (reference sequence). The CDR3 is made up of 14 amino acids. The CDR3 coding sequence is TGTGCCAGCACCGGGACAGGGACGTATAACGAGCAGTACTTC. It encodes CASTGTGTYNEQYF.

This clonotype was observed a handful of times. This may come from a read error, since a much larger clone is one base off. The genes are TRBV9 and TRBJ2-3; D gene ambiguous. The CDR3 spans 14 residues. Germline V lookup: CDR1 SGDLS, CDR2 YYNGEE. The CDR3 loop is CTSSVDVDMDTQYF. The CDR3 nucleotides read TGTACCAGCAGCGTAGATGTAGATATGGATACGCAGTATTTT.

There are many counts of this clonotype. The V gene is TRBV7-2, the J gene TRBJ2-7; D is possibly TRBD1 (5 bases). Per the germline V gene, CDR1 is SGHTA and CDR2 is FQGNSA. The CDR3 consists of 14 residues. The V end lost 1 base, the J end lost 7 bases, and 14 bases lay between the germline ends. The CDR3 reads CASSLEGITPEQYF. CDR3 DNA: TGTGCCAGCAGCTTAGAGGGGATCACCCCGGAGCAGTACTTC.

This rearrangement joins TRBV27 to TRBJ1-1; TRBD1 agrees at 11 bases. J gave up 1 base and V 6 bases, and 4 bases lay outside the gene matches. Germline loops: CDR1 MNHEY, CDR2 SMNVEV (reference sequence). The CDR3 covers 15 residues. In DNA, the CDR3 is TGTGCCAGCAGAATGGACAGGGGGCCGAACACTGAAGCTTTCTTT. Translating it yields CASRMDRGPNTEAFF.